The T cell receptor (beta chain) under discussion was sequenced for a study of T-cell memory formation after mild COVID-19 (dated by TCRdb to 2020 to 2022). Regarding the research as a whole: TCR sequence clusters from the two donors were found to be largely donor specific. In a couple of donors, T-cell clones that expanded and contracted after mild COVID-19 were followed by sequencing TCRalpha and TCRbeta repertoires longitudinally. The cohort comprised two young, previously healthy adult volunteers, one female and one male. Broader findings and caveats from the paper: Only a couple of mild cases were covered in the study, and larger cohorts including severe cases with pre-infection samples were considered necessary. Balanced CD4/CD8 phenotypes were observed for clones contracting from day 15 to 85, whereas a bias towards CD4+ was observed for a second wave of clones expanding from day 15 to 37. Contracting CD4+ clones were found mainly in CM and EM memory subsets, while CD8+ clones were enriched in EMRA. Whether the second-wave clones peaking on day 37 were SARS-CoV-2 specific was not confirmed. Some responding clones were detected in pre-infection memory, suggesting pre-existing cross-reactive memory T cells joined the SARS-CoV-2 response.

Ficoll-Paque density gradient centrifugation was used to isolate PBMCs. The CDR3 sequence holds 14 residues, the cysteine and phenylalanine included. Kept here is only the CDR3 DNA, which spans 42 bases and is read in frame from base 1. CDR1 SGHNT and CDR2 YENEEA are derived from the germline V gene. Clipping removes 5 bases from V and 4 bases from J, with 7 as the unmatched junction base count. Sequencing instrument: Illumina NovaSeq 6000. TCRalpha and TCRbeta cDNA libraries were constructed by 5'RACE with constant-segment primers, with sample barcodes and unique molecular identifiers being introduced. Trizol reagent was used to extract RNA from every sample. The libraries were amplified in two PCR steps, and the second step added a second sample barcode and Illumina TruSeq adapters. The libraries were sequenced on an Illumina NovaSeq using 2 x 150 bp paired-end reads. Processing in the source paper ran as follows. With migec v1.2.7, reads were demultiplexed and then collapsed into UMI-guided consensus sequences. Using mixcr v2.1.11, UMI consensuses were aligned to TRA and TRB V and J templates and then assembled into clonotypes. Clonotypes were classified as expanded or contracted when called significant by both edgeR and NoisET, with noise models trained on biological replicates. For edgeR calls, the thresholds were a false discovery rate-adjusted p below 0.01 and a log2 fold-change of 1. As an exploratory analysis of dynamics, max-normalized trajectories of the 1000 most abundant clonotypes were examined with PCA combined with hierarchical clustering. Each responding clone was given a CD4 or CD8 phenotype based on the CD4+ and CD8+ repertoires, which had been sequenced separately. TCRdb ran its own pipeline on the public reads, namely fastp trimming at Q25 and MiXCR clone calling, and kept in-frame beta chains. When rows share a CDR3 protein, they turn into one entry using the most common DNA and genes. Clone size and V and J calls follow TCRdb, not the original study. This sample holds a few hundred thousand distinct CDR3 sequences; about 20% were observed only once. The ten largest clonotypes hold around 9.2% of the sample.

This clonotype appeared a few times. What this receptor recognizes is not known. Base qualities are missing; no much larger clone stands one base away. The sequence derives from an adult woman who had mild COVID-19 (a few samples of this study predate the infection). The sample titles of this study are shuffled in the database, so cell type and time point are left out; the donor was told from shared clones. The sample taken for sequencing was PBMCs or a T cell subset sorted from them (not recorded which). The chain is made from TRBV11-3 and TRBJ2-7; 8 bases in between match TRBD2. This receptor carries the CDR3 CASSRGGSFYEQYF. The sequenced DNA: TGTGCCAGCAGCCGGGGGGGTTCCTTTTACGAGCAGTACTTC.